Listed below are T cell receptor beta chains from one sample, sequenced in a study of Graves' ophthalmopathy and Graves' hyperthyroidism. Each CDR3 protein gets one entry after TCRdb re-called the multiplex PCR reads with MiXCR. The table lists 1 million to 1.3 million distinct CDR3 sequences, less than 45% of them singletons. Sequencing used peripheral blood or thyroid tissue (not recorded which). The receptors come from an adult man with Graves' hyperthyroidism. Both conserved end residues are part of each CDR3. The order of the fields is CDR3 DNA, CDR3 protein, D gene, J gene, V gene, clone size. A D gene is named only where the DNA matches it firmly. Clone size is given for some rows only: seen once, a few or many times, or a class if the clone is expanded.

CDR3nt: TGCAGTGCTAGAGGGGCGGACTACTACGAGCAGTACTTC
CDR3aa: CSARGADYYEQYF
d_gene: .
j_gene: TRBJ2-7
v_gene: TRBV20-1
abundance: few

CDR3nt: TGTGCCAGCAGCCCGACAGGCAAGTACACTGAAGCTTTCTTT
CDR3aa: CASSPTGKYTEAFF
d_gene: .
j_gene: TRBJ1-1
v_gene: TRBV7-2
abundance: .

CDR3nt: TGTGCCAGCAGCTTAGCAGGCCAGGGGGACCAAGAGACCCAGTACTTC
CDR3aa: CASSLAGQGDQETQYF
d_gene: TRBD1
j_gene: TRBJ2-5
v_gene: TRBV7-9
abundance: .

CDR3nt: TGTGCCAGCCGCCCCGGGGTGACCCAGTACTTC
CDR3aa: CASRPGVTQYF
d_gene: .
j_gene: TRBJ2-5
v_gene: TRBV12-3/TRBV12-4
abundance: .

CDR3nt: TGTGCCAGCAGTGCAGTGGAGCGCATTTCACCCCTCCACTTT
CDR3aa: CASSAVERISPLHF
d_gene: .
j_gene: TRBJ1-6
v_gene: TRBV7-8
abundance: many

CDR3nt: TGTGCCACCAGCAGCGAGAGGTCTGGAAACACCATATATTTT
CDR3aa: CATSSERSGNTIYF
d_gene: .
j_gene: TRBJ1-3
v_gene: TRBV15
abundance: many

CDR3nt: TGCGCCAGCAGCAGGGATAGCTCTGAAGCTTTCTTT
CDR3aa: CASSRDSSEAFF
d_gene: .
j_gene: TRBJ1-1
v_gene: TRBV5-1
abundance: many

CDR3nt: TGTGCCTGGACGACCAGGGGCTACGAGCAGTACTTC
CDR3aa: CAWTTRGYEQYF
d_gene: .
j_gene: TRBJ2-7
v_gene: TRBV19
abundance: few

CDR3nt: TGTGCCAGCAGGGAAGTACAGGGGACTTTTAATTCACCCCTCCACTTT
CDR3aa: CASREVQGTFNSPLHF
d_gene: TRBD1
j_gene: TRBJ1-6
v_gene: TRBV7-9
abundance: .

CDR3nt: TGTGCCAGCAGCTTAGGTTTTGCGGGGGGGGACACCGGGGAGCTGTTTTTT
CDR3aa: CASSLGFAGGDTGELFF
d_gene: TRBD2
j_gene: TRBJ2-2
v_gene: TRBV11-2
abundance: .

CDR3nt: TGTGCCAGCAATTTAGCGGGAGGGCTCACCGGGGAGCTGTTTTTT
CDR3aa: CASNLAGGLTGELFF
d_gene: TRBD2
j_gene: TRBJ2-2
v_gene: TRBV25-1
abundance: .

CDR3nt: TGTGCCAGCAGCTACAGAGAGAATAGCAATCAGCCCCAGCATTTT
CDR3aa: CASSYRENSNQPQHF
d_gene: .
j_gene: TRBJ1-5
v_gene: TRBV10-3
abundance: .

CDR3nt: TGCAGTGCTAGGGAGCAGGGGGCTAACACCATATATTTT
CDR3aa: CSAREQGANTIYF
d_gene: TRBD1
j_gene: TRBJ1-3
v_gene: TRBV20-1
abundance: few

CDR3nt: TGTGCCAGTAGTATTGGCGCGGCAGCTTTCTTT
CDR3aa: CASSIGAAAFF
d_gene: .
j_gene: TRBJ1-1
v_gene: TRBV19
abundance: many

CDR3nt: TGTGCCAGTAGTCCACTAAAGGGGGCGGACACTGAAGCTTTCTTT
CDR3aa: CASSPLKGADTEAFF
d_gene: TRBD1
j_gene: TRBJ1-1
v_gene: TRBV19
abundance: many

CDR3nt: TGTGCCAGCAGCTTGGAGGGGCTAGGGACTCAAGAGACCCAGTACTTC
CDR3aa: CASSLEGLGTQETQYF
d_gene: .
j_gene: TRBJ2-5
v_gene: TRBV7-3
abundance: .

CDR3nt: TGTGCCAGCAGATCGACAGGGCCCGGCGGGCACGAGCAGTACTTC
CDR3aa: CASRSTGPGGHEQYF
d_gene: TRBD1
j_gene: TRBJ2-7
v_gene: TRBV10-3
abundance: .

CDR3nt: TGTGCCAGCAGCGCTGAGGGACAGCTACCTTATTCACCCCTCCACTTT
CDR3aa: CASSAEGQLPYSPLHF
d_gene: TRBD1
j_gene: TRBJ1-6
v_gene: TRBV25-1
abundance: many